Shown below are 3 T cell receptor beta chains from a single sample sequenced in a study of OX40 agonist ivuxolimab in advanced cancers. TCRdb's copy holds only in-frame clones and misses some; the assay was immunoSEQ multiplex PCR. The table includes tens of thousands of clones, 70% to 85% detected once. The material sequenced was CD4+ or CD8+ T cells sorted from blood, taken in a trial of the OX40 agonist ivuxolimab. The source is an adult with an advanced solid tumor such as melanoma, head and neck, liver or kidney cancer.

The J gene is TRBJ1-2, the V gene TRBV18; D might be TRBD1 (6 bases). Trimming shortened V by 4 bases and J by 6 bases, and 15 bases separated the two germline ends. CDR1 is KGHSH, CDR2 LQKENI, per germline. The CDR3 spans 14 residues. The CDR3 DNA reads as TGTGCCAGCTCACGGCAGGCAGGGGAGGATGGCTACACCTTC. Protein product: CASSRQAGEDGYTF.

The genes are TRBV27 and TRBJ2-1; D may match TRBD1 or TRBD2 (5 bases each). The CDR3 spans 16 residues. V was cut by 1 base and J by 2 bases, with 12 bases left in between. CDR1 is MNHEY, CDR2 SMNVEV, per germline (reference sequence). CDR3 in amino acids: CASSLFLQGAYNEQFF. The CDR3 DNA reads TGTGCCAGCAGTTTATTTCTCCAGGGAGCCTACAATGAGCAGTTCTTC.

This rearrangement joins TRBV9 to TRBJ2-5; no definite D call. The CDR3 sequence is 13 residues long. CDR1 is SGDLS, CDR2 YYNGEE, per germline. V shed 4 bases and J shed 5 bases, with 12 bases lying between them. The CDR3 protein is CASSRFIQETQYF. CDR3 nucleotide sequence: TGTGCCAGCAGCCGATTTATTCAGGAGACCCAGTACTTC. Together with reference TRBV9 and TRBJ2-5, the CDR3 gives the full variable domain: DSGVTQTPKHLITATGQRVTLRCSPRSGDLSVYWYQQSLDQGLQFLIQYYNGEERAKGNILERFSAQQFPDLHSELNLSSLELGDSALYFCASSRFIQETQYFGPGTRLLVL.